Following are 17 T cell receptor beta chains from one sample sequenced in a study of T cell clonotyping in hematopoietic cell transplantation. Profiling relied on immunoSEQ multiplex PCR, and the TCRdb table lists in-frame clones only, not all of them. This sample has approximately 4,100 clones, with approximately 95% found just once. The sample was PBMCs, taken 30 days after allogeneic stem cell transplant. The receptor source for this set is a male patient between 45 and 60 years old who had an allogeneic stem cell transplant from a related donor, so the T cells may come from the graft donor. Some clones in this sample may be carry-over from other donors' samples.

The chain carries TRBV5-1 and TRBJ2-1, with TRBD2 matching over 8 bases. Germline V gene data show CDR1 as SGHRS and CDR2 as YFSETQ. After removal of 4 bases from V and 10 bases from J, the junction contained 13 bases not matched to a gene. This CDR3 has 15 amino acids. Written as DNA, the CDR3 is TGCGCCAGCAGCCAGCCGGGACTAGTAAGTCAAGAGCAGTTCTTC. Translated, it gives CASSQPGLVSQEQFF.

The genes are TRBV19 and TRBJ2-3; the match to TRBD2 covers 7 bases. The J segment lost 3 bases and the V segment lost 6 bases, leaving 9 bases of the junction unmatched. The CDR3 sequence is 15 residues long. Looked up from germline, CDR1 is LNHDA and CDR2 is SQIVND (reference sequence). This CDR3 is CASSRWLAATDTQYF. As DNA, the CDR3 is TGTGCCAGTAGCAGGTGGCTAGCGGCTACAGATACGCAGTATTTT.

The chain combines TRBV19 with TRBJ2-7, with unresolved D. CDR1 and CDR2 from the germline V gene are LNHDA and SQIVND (reference sequence). The CDR3 length is 13 residues. V shed 4 bases and J shed 2 bases, with 9 bases lying between them. CDR3 bases: TGTGCCAGTAGTAGGGTCACGCCCTACGAGCAGTACTTC. Its translation: CASSRVTPYEQYF.

The chain links TRBV19 to TRBJ2-7; 9 nucleotides agree with TRBD2. Looked up from germline, CDR1 is LNHDA and CDR2 is SQIVND (reference sequence). There are 14 residues in the CDR3. The J segment lost 6 bases and the V segment lost 5 bases, leaving 8 bases of the junction unmatched. The CDR3 DNA reads as TGTGCCAGTAGTTGGCGGGAGGGCCTGGGCGAGCAGTACTTC. It codes for CASSWREGLGEQYF.

V gene TRBV30 combines with J gene TRBJ2-3, with TRBD2 matching 9 bases. This CDR3 comprises 14 residues. Germline CDR1 reads GTSNPN; CDR2 reads SVGIG (reference sequence). V trimming: 1 base; J trimming: 5 bases; junction bases outside the gene matches: 4. Here the CDR3 reads CAWSASGRKDTQYF. CDR3 nucleotide sequence: TGTGCCTGGAGTGCCAGCGGGAGGAAAGATACGCAGTATTTT.

The genes are TRBV27 and TRBJ1-6; D unclear. V gave up 2 bases and J gave up 0 bases, with 8 bases separating them. Germline V gene data show CDR1 as MNHEY and CDR2 as SMNVEV (reference sequence). The CDR3 spans 16 residues. CDR3 amino acids: CASSLMGSSYNSPLHF. DNA of the CDR3: TGTGCCAGCAGTTTAATGGGTAGCTCCTATAATTCACCCCTCCACTTT.

The gene calls are TRBV30 and TRBJ1-2; 7 bases agree with TRBD1. CDR3 length: 11 amino acids. Germline V gene lookup returns CDR1 GTSNPN and CDR2 SVGIG (reference sequence). The V gene end was trimmed by 2 bases and the J gene end by 8 bases; junction bases not matched to a gene: 2. The CDR3 sequence is CAWSPGGGYTF. CDR3 bases: TGTGCCTGGAGTCCAGGGGGAGGCTACACCTTC.

The chain is built from TRBV5-1 and TRBJ1-4, with TRBD1 matching over 8 bases. The V gene end was trimmed by 2 bases and the J gene end by 3 bases; junction bases not matched to a gene: 3. CDR3 length equals 15 residues. CDR1 and CDR2 from the germline V gene are SGHRS and YFSETQ. In nucleotides, the CDR3 is TGCGCCAGCAGCTTCGACAGGGGCGCTAATGAAAAACTGTTTTTT. Translation: CASSFDRGANEKLFF.

The chain recombines TRBV7-2 with TRBJ2-3; tentative D call: TRBD2 (5 bases). Between the trimmed V and J ends, which lost 2 bases and 4 bases, there was a span of 10 bases. Germline lookup yields CDR1 SGHTA and CDR2 FQGNSA. The CDR3 runs 14 residues. CDR3 sequence reads: CASSLRADPDTQYF. The CDR3 nucleotides read TGTGCCAGCAGCTTACGAGCGGACCCAGATACGCAGTATTTT.

The chain uses TRBV7-3 and TRBJ1-1; D might be TRBD1 (5 bases). This CDR3 has 14 amino acids. V lost 5 bases and J lost 0, with 10 bases in between. Germline CDR1 is SGHTA and CDR2 is FQGTGA. CDR3 loop: CASSTQGLNTEAFF. CDR3 sequence (DNA): TGTGCCAGCAGCACCCAGGGTTTGAACACTGAAGCTTTCTTT. The complete variable domain, with remaining parts taken from reference TRBV7-3 and TRBJ1-1, reads GAGVSQTPSNKVTEKGKYVELRCDPISGHTALYWYRQSLGQGPEFLIYFQGTGAADDSGLPNDRFFAVRPEGSVSTLKIQRTERGDSAVYLCASSTQGLNTEAFFGQGTRLTVV.

The genes are TRBV5-1 and TRBJ2-5, with D hard to call. The V end was cut by 9 bases, the J end by 2 bases, with 5 bases between. The CDR3 loop spans 10 amino acids. Germline CDR1 SGHRS, CDR2 YFSETQ. The CDR3 bases are TGCGCCACCCTACAAGAGACCCAGTACTTC. Protein sequence: CATLQETQYF.

The J gene is TRBJ2-3, the V gene TRBV6-5; D is unresolved. This CDR3 has 15 residues. The V end was cut by 0 bases, the J end by 7 bases, with 14 bases between. Looked up from germline, CDR1 is MNHEY and CDR2 is SVGAGI. As DNA, the CDR3 is TGTGCCAGCAGTTACTCAGCCTCCTACGCCCATACGCAGTATTTT. Translated, it gives CASSYSASYAHTQYF.

V is TRBV6-6 and J is TRBJ1-2, with D unresolved. V was clipped by 4 bases and J by 0 bases, with 6 bases between them. The CDR3 sequence is 13 residues long. Germline loops: CDR1 MNHNY, CDR2 SVGAGI (reference sequence). The CDR3 loop is CASSLEANYGYTF. The DNA of the CDR3 is TGTGCCAGCAGTTTAGAGGCTAACTATGGCTACACCTTC.

The chain employs TRBV4-3 and TRBJ2-1; a possible D gene is TRBD2 (5 bases). This CDR3 contains 17 residues. V was pared by 1 base and J by 7 bases, with 20 bases between. CDR1 and CDR2 (germline): LGHNA, YSLEER. The DNA of the CDR3 is TGCGCCAGCAGCCAAGGAGCAGTTCACGTTAGAGGGAATGAGCAGTTCTTC. This gives the protein CASSQGAVHVRGNEQFF.

The J gene is TRBJ1-3, the V gene TRBV19, with unresolved D. The CDR3 length is 15 residues. V was pared by 4 bases and J by 0 bases, with 10 bases between. The germline V gene has CDR1 LNHDA and CDR2 SQIVND (reference sequence). The CDR3 here is CASSTDDISGNTIYF. The CDR3 region has the DNA TGTGCCAGTAGTACGGACGATATCTCTGGAAACACCATATATTTT. Full variable domain (remainder filled in from reference TRBV19 and TRBJ1-3): DGGITQSPKYLFRKEGQNVTLSCEQNLNHDAMYWYRQDPGQGLRLIYYSQIVNDFQKGDIAEGYSVSREKKESFPLTVTSAQKNPTAFYLCASSTDDISGNTIYFGEGSWLTVV.

The chain has TRBV27 and TRBJ1-2; 7 nucleotides line up with TRBD1. This CDR3 is built from 13 residues. CDR1 and CDR2 from the germline V gene are MNHEY and SMNVEV (reference sequence). The ends lost 2 bases at V and 9 bases at J; junction bases unmatched: 6. This CDR3 reads CASSLARQGRYTF. CDR3 DNA: TGTGCCAGCAGTTTAGCTCGACAGGGTCGCTACACCTTC.

The chain has TRBV7-2 and TRBJ1-3; D ambiguous. Trimming shortened V by 0 bases and J by 0 bases, and 3 bases separated the two germline ends. Germline assignment: CDR1 SGHTA and CDR2 FQGNSA. This CDR3 is 14 amino acids long. CDR3 bases: TGTGCCAGCAGCTTAGCGCTCTCTGGAAACACCATATATTTT. This codes for CASSLALSGNTIYF.